These 16 T cell receptor beta chains originate from one sample sequenced in a study of OX40 agonist ivuxolimab in advanced cancers. Receptor libraries were prepared by the immunoSEQ multiplex PCR assay. In its TCRdb copy, this immuneACCESS table keeps in-frame sequences only and misses some clones. Where compared with another copy, unresolved V genes explain less than half of these, and the others have no known cause. The sample data list 37,000 or so clones, and around four fifths of these were observed just once. The ten largest clones add up to less than 45% of the sample. Sequenced material: CD4+ or CD8+ T cells sorted from blood, taken in a trial of the OX40 agonist ivuxolimab. Source of these receptors: an adult with an advanced solid tumor such as melanoma, head and neck, liver or kidney cancer.

The J gene is TRBJ1-1, the V gene TRBV5-1, with D tentatively TRBD1 (5 bases). V shed 1 base and J shed 4 bases, with 17 bases lying between them. The germline V gene encodes CDR1 SGHRS and CDR2 YFSETQ. The CDR3 length is 16 residues. This chain's CDR3 is CASSLQGVGVSTEAFF. CDR3 bases: TGCGCCAGCAGCTTGCAAGGTGTGGGGGTGAGCACTGAAGCTTTCTTT.

The rearrangement links TRBV9 to TRBJ2-1, with TRBD1 matching over 10 bases. V lost 7 bases and J lost 10; bases outside the gene matches: 8. The germline V gene has CDR1 SGDLS and CDR2 YYNGEE. The CDR3 loop spans 13 amino acids. CDR3: CASRGQGSGEQFF. CDR3 DNA: TGTGCCAGCCGGGGACAGGGGTCCGGAGAGCAGTTCTTC.

This clone was observed once. CDR3 DNA: TGCGCCAGCAGCTACACCGGGACAGGGGCTCTGACGAATTCACCCCTCCACTTT. It encodes CASSYTGTGALTNSPLHF. This rearrangement joins TRBV5-1 to TRBJ1-6, with 10 bases lining up with TRBD1. The germline V gene encodes CDR1 SGHRS and CDR2 YFSETQ. V lost 3 bases and J lost 7; bases outside the gene matches: 13. The CDR3 has 18 residues.

This clone came up a few times. V and J are TRBV19 and TRBJ1-5; TRBD1 might be the D (5 bases). The germline gives CDR1 LNHDA, CDR2 SQIVND (reference sequence). The CDR3 runs to 14 residues. The V and J ends lost 4 bases and 4 bases respectively, with 11 bases between them. The CDR3 region has the DNA TGTGCCAGTAGTACGACAGTTGTTAATCAGCCCCAGCATTTT. Its protein product is CASSTTVVNQPQHF.

This chain uses TRBV21-1 with TRBJ2-5; the table names TRBD1, a call not compared with the DNA. TRBV21-1 is deemed a pseudogene. CDR3 length: 14 residues. CDR3 residues: CASPRYRVRETQYF. CDR3 in DNA: TGTGCCAGTCCGCGGTACAGGGTCAGAGAGACCCAGTACTTC.

CDR3 amino acids: CASSLPRGLTGGELFF. The CDR3 region has the DNA TGTGCCAGCAGCCTACCTAGGGGACTGACAGGCGGGGAGCTGTTTTTT. V gene TRBV7-9 combines with J gene TRBJ2-2, with D perhaps given as TRBD1 or TRBD2 (6 bases each). The ends were cut back, 5 bases at V and 7 bases at J, with 20 bases in the middle. The length of the CDR3 is 16 residues. Germline V gene lookup returns CDR1 SEHNR and CDR2 FQNEAQ (reference sequence).

This clone came up once. The chain uses TRBV12-5 and TRBJ2-2; the D gene could be TRBD1 or TRBD2 (5 bases each). In germline, CDR1 is LGHNT, CDR2 FRNRAP. This CDR3 is 16 amino acids long. The V end lost 0 bases, the J end lost 7 bases, and 15 bases lay between the germline ends. The CDR3 nucleotides read TGTGCTAGTGGTTTGGTACATGCTGGGACGGTCGGGGAGCTGTTTTTT. The encoded protein is CASGLVHAGTVGELFF. Together with reference TRBV12-5 and TRBJ2-2, the CDR3 gives the full variable domain: DARVTQTPRHKVTEMGQEVTMRCQPILGHNTVFWYRQTMMQGLELLAYFRNRAPLDDSGMPKDRFSAEMPDATLATLKIQPSEPRDSAVYFCASGLVHAGTVGELFFGEGSRLTVL.

The chain links TRBV25-1 to TRBJ2-7; 9 bases agree with TRBD1. The CDR3 is 16 amino acids. V gave up 4 bases and J gave up 5 bases; unmatched junction bases: 12. The germline V gene has CDR1 MGHDK and CDR2 SYGVNS. CDR3 amino acids: CASSVKGQGFMDEQYF. The CDR3 DNA reads as TGTGCCAGCAGTGTTAAGGGACAGGGATTTATGGACGAGCAGTACTTC.

V usage is TRBV18 and J usage is TRBJ2-2, with TRBD2 matching 7 bases. V gave up 2 bases and J gave up 8 bases; unmatched junction bases: 14. Germline V gene sequence: CDR1 KGHSH, CDR2 LQKENI. The CDR3 consists of 17 residues. DNA of the CDR3: TGTGCCAGCTCACCAAACCCACAGACTAGCTCGGGAGGGGAGCTGTTTTTT. It is translated as CASSPNPQTSSGGELFF.

The genes are TRBV2 and TRBJ2-7; TRBD2 agrees at 9 bases. This CDR3 contains 16 residues. Germline trimming cut 5 bases from V and 3 bases from J; bases unmatched to any gene: 11. CDR1 SNHLY and CDR2 FYNNEI come from the germline V gene. Here the CDR3 DNA reads TGTGCCAGCAGTCCCTCGTTACTAGCGGGTCACTACGAGCAGTACTTC. Amino acids: CASSPSLLAGHYEQYF.

The chain is built from TRBV5-6 and TRBJ2-1; a possible D gene is TRBD2 (6 bases). Germline V lookup: CDR1 SGHDT, CDR2 YYEEEE. V was cut by 3 bases and J by 6 bases, with 16 bases left in between. The CDR3 spans 15 residues. The CDR3 reads CASSWTSMGGNEQFF. In nucleotides, the CDR3 is TGTGCCAGCAGCTGGACTTCTATGGGGGGCAATGAGCAGTTCTTC.

The chain recombines TRBV19 with TRBJ2-1; no firm D call. V was clipped by 5 bases and J by 7 bases, with 9 bases between them. CDR1 and CDR2 from the germline V gene are LNHDA and SQIVND (reference sequence). This CDR3 has 12 residues. CDR3 protein: CASSRVGNEQFF. As DNA, the CDR3 is TGTGCCAGTAGTCGGGTGGGTAATGAGCAGTTCTTC.

The chain links TRBV5-1 to TRBJ2-5; TRBD1 might be the D (6 bases). V dropped 5 bases and J dropped 0 bases, with 14 bases sitting between them. Germline values: CDR1 SGHRS, CDR2 YFSETQ. This CDR3 region has 15 residues. The CDR3 sequence: CASSFGQTYQETQYF. The DNA for the CDR3 is TGCGCCAGCAGTTTCGGACAGACGTACCAAGAGACCCAGTACTTC.

The genes are TRBV11-2 and TRBJ2-3; D might be TRBD1 (6 bases). This CDR3 comprises 13 residues. The V and J ends lost 4 bases and 4 bases respectively, with 9 bases between them. In germline, CDR1 is SGHAT, CDR2 FQNNGV. The CDR3 DNA follows: TGTGCCAGCAGCTCCAGGGGTGCAGATACGCAGTATTTT. This translates into CASSSRGADTQYF.

The V call is TRBV6-5, the J call TRBJ1-2; possible D gene TRBD1, 6 bases. This CDR3 spans 15 amino acids. Per germline, CDR1 MNHEY and CDR2 SVGAGI. V dropped 2 bases and J dropped 0 bases, with 10 bases sitting between them. The CDR3 DNA is TGTGCCAGCAGTTACCTCGACAGGACTAACTATGGCTACACCTTC. This translates into CASSYLDRTNYGYTF.

The chain has TRBV2 and TRBJ2-2; the match to TRBD2 covers 8 bases. The germline gives CDR1 SNHLY, CDR2 FYNNEI. Trimming cost V 4 bases and J 2 bases; bases outside gene matches: 3. This CDR3 has 15 amino acids. This CDR3 reads CASSGVAGNTGELFF. The DNA for the CDR3 is TGTGCCAGCAGTGGGGTAGCGGGAAACACCGGGGAGCTGTTTTTT.